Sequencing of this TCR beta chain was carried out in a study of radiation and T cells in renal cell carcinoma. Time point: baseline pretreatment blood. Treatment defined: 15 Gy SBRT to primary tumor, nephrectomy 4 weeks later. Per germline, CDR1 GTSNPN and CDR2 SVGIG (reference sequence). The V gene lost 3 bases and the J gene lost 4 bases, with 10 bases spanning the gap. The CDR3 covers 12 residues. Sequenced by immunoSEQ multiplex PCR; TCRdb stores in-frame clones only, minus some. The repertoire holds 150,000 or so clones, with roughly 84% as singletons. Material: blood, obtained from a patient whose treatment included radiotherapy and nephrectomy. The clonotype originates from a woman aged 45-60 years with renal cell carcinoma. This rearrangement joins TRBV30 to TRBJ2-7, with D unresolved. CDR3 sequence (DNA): TGTGCCTGGAGGGGAAGAAGATACGAGCAGTACTTC. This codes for CAWRGRRYEQYF.